The 4 T cell receptor beta chains below all came from one sample that was sequenced in a study of CD8 T cells in Susac syndrome. Reverse transcription used about 0.45 to 1 ug RNA and random hexamers. TCRdb passed the immunoSEQ multiplex PCR reads through MiXCR, listing each CDR3 protein once. The sample holds tens of thousands of distinct CDR3 sequences; roughly 96% are singletons and the top ten take 0.4% to 0.45%. Sequencing used CD8+ T cells from PBMCs. The receptor set was obtained from a human donor with Susac syndrome.

This chain uses TRBV29-1 with TRBJ2-7; D possibly uses TRBD1 or TRBD2 (5 bases each). Trimming cost V 3 bases and J 5 bases, with 17 bases left between them. The CDR3 extends over 14 amino acids. Germline V gives CDR1 SQVTM, CDR2 ANQGSEA. Here the CDR3 DNA reads TGCAGCGTTGAGTGGGGGTCGGGCTCTAACGAGCAGTACTTC. Amino acids: CSVEWGSGSNEQYF.

This sequence joins TRBV29-1 and TRBJ2-7, with 8 positions matching TRBD2. There are 13 residues in the CDR3. Germline V gene lookup returns CDR1 SQVTM and CDR2 ANQGSEA. V dropped 5 bases and J dropped 2; count of bases not matched to a gene: 5. CDR3: CSVLAGTTYEQYF. The CDR3 bases are TGCAGCGTTTTAGCGGGAACCACCTACGAGCAGTACTTC.

The chain combines TRBV24-1 with TRBJ2-3; the D is unclear. CDR1 and CDR2 from the germline V gene are KGHDR and SFDVKD. The germline V and J ends were trimmed by 4 bases and 4 bases, with 8 bases remaining between them. The CDR3 totals 13 residues. In DNA form, the CDR3 reads TGTGCCACCAGTGACCAAGGGCCAGATACGCAGTATTTT. This translates into CATSDQGPDTQYF.

The rearrangement links TRBV4-2 to TRBJ2-7, with TRBD1 matching over 9 bases. The CDR3 runs 17 residues. V gave up 2 bases and J gave up 3 bases; unmatched junction bases: 11. Per germline, CDR1 LGHNA and CDR2 YNFKEQ. The CDR3 DNA follows: TGTGCCAGCAGCCAACCCGAGGACAGGGGTGCCCTCTACGAGCAGTACTTC. Its protein is CASSQPEDRGALYEQYF.